What follows are 18 T cell receptor beta chains derived from one specimen sequenced in a study of beta chain features in type 1 diabetes. Expressed TCRB transcripts got sequenced, as all isolated RNA was reverse transcribed. TCRdb keeps only in-frame clones here, not all; method: immunoSEQ multiplex PCR. The data hold about 230,000 clones, with 9.6% observed a single time. The sequenced material came from naive CD4+ T cells from blood. The origin of the receptors is a woman aged 18-30 years in good health.

This rearrangement joins TRBV18 to TRBJ1-4, with 12 positions matching TRBD1. Germline CDR1 KGHSH, CDR2 LQKENI. V was pared by 5 bases and J by 8 bases, with 9 bases of the junction left unmatched. The CDR3 is 16 amino acids. The chain's CDR3 is CASSAGRGTGGEKLFF. CDR3 sequence (DNA): TGTGCCAGCTCAGCCGGTCGTGGGACAGGGGGCGAAAAACTGTTTTTT. The full variable domain, rest sourced from reference TRBV18 and TRBJ1-4, is NAGVMQNPRHLVRRRGQEARLRCSPMKGHSHVYWYRQLPEEGLKFMVYLQKENIIDESGMPKERFSAEFPKEGPSILRIQQVVRGDSAAYFCASSAGRGTGGEKLFFGSGTQLSVL.

V gene TRBV27 combines with J gene TRBJ2-4; TRBD2 aligns across 7 bases. CDR1 and CDR2 (germline): MNHEY, SMNVEV (reference sequence). With 3 bases clipped from V and 7 bases from J, the junction kept 12 bases outside the gene matches. This CDR3 has 16 residues. CDR3 DNA: TGTGCCAGCAGTTTGGTCGGGGGGTCAACCTCGAACATTCAGTACTTC. It codes for CASSLVGGSTSNIQYF.

This clone was seen a handful of times. The chain combines TRBV30 with TRBJ2-7; 11 bases map to TRBD2. The CDR3 length is 14 residues. V lost 1 base to trimming and J lost 2 bases; unmatched junction nucleotides: 1. The germline V gene encodes CDR1 GTSNPN and CDR2 SVGIG (reference sequence). For the CDR3, the DNA is TGTGCCTGGAGTGAACTAGCGGGGGCCTACGAGCAGTACTTC. Its protein is CAWSELAGAYEQYF.

The sample holds a few counts of this clone. V is TRBV10-3 and J is TRBJ1-2; TRBD1 might be the D (5 bases). Trimming removed 4 bases from V and 3 bases from J, with 6 bases in between. Germline CDR1 reads ENHRY; CDR2 reads SYGVKD. The CDR3 contains 12 residues. The CDR3 DNA is TGTGCCATCAGTGGGGACTACTATGGCTACACCTTC. Translated, it gives CAISGDYYGYTF.

This clone was detected once. This chain links TRBV9 with TRBJ1-3; tentative D call: TRBD1 (6 bases). This CDR3 is built from 15 residues. Between the trimmed V and J ends, which lost 5 bases and 0 bases, there was a span of 12 bases. CDR1 and CDR2 from the germline V gene are SGDLS and YYNGEE. In DNA, the CDR3 is TGTGCCAGCAGTGACAGGTCTTTCTCTGGAAACACCATATATTTT. Translating gives CASSDRSFSGNTIYF.

The J gene is TRBJ2-7, the V gene TRBV2; possibly TRBD2 for D (6 bases). The length of the CDR3 is 13 residues. In germline, CDR1 is SNHLY, CDR2 FYNNEI. As DNA, the CDR3 is TGTGCCAGCAGTGAAGCGTCACTAGTAGCGGCTGACGTC. Translated: CASSEASLVAADV.

The rearrangement uses TRBV5-4 and TRBJ2-7; the D gene is possibly TRBD1 (6 bases). Trimming shortened V by 1 base and J by 7 bases, and 12 bases separated the two germline ends. Looked up from germline, CDR1 is SGHNT and CDR2 is YYREEE (reference sequence). CDR3 length: 13 amino acids. The CDR3 sequence is CASSLTGLREQYF. The CDR3 DNA follows: TGTGCCAGCAGCTTGACAGGGCTGCGGGAGCAGTACTTC.

This clone was recorded many times. The gene calls are TRBV9 and TRBJ2-7; possibly TRBD1 for D (6 bases). This CDR3 is built from 13 residues. Trimming left V 1 base short and J 2 bases short, with 7 bases between. Germline CDR1 SGDLS, CDR2 YYNGEE. This CDR3 reads CASSVTGTYEQYF. The CDR3 region has the DNA TGTGCCAGCAGCGTAACAGGGACCTACGAGCAGTACTTC. Complete variable domain (other parts from reference TRBV9 and TRBJ2-7): DSGVTQTPKHLITATGQRVTLRCSPRSGDLSVYWYQQSLDQGLQFLIQYYNGEERAKGNILERFSAQQFPDLHSELNLSSLELGDSALYFCASSVTGTYEQYFGPGTRLTVT.

Only a few counts were recorded for this clone. This chain joins TRBV19 and TRBJ1-5; D remains ambiguous. Germline values: CDR1 LNHDA, CDR2 SQIVND (reference sequence). The CDR3 covers 17 residues. V lost 5 bases, J lost 0 bases, and 17 bases lay in between. The CDR3 is CASSRESMVFSNQPQHF. CDR3 nucleotide sequence: TGTGCCAGTAGTCGCGAGTCCATGGTTTTTAGCAATCAGCCCCAGCATTTT.

In this sample, this clone turned up a few times. The chain couples TRBV30 to TRBJ2-3; 8 nucleotides align to TRBD2. V lost 5 bases, J lost 1 base, and 8 bases stayed unmatched. Germline lookup yields CDR1 GTSNPN and CDR2 SVGIG (reference sequence). This CDR3 spans 15 amino acids. CDR3 sequence reads: CAWEYRAGGTDTQYF. In DNA form, the CDR3 reads TGTGCCTGGGAGTATAGAGCGGGGGGCACAGATACGCAGTATTTT.

The chain is built from TRBV5-1 and TRBJ2-5; TRBD2 matches at 13 bases. The germline gives CDR1 SGHRS, CDR2 YFSETQ. This CDR3 is 16 amino acids long. V was clipped by 4 bases and J by 5 bases; unmatched bases: 8. The CDR3 is CASSRPLAGGSETQYF. Written as DNA, the CDR3 is TGCGCCAGCAGCCGACCACTAGCGGGAGGGTCGGAGACCCAGTACTTC.

V and J are TRBV10-3 and TRBJ1-1; no definite D call. CDR3 length equals 13 residues. The V gene lost 7 bases and the J gene lost 0 bases, with 9 bases spanning the gap. CDR1 and CDR2 from the germline V gene are ENHRY and SYGVKD. DNA for the CDR3: TGTGCCATCAAATCCGAGATGAACACTGAAGCTTTCTTT. This translates into CAIKSEMNTEAFF.

The chain combines TRBV2 with TRBJ1-5; TRBD1 is a possible D gene (6 bases). Germline CDR1 and CDR2: SNHLY and FYNNEI. The V end was cut by 8 bases, the J end by 4 bases, with 21 bases between. CDR3 length: 16 amino acids. The CDR3 bases are TGTGCCAGCCGCCACGGGGACGGGGGGCCTAATCAGCCCCAGCATTTT. It yields the protein CASRHGDGGPNQPQHF.

V gene TRBV5-6 combines with J gene TRBJ2-2; 11 bases align to TRBD2. V gave up 4 bases and J gave up 4 bases; unmatched junction bases: 6. Germline-derived CDR1 and CDR2 are SGHDT and YYEEEE. The CDR3 runs 16 residues. DNA for the CDR3: TGTGCCAGCAGCCCTCTAGCGGGAGGTGGCACCGGGGAGCTGTTTTTT. The encoded protein is CASSPLAGGGTGELFF. The full variable domain, rest sourced from reference TRBV5-6 and TRBJ2-2, is DAGVTQSPTHLIKTRGQQVTLRCSPKSGHDTVSWYQQALGQGPQFIFQYYEEEERQRGNFPDRFSGHQFPNYSSELNVNALLLGDSALYLCASSPLAGGGTGELFFGEGSRLTVL.

This clone was counted between two and nine times. The chain joins TRBV30 to TRBJ2-5; D perhaps matches TRBD2 (6 bases). The CDR3 runs 14 residues. V lost 0 bases and J 5 bases, leaving 13 bases between the germline ends. Germline loops: CDR1 GTSNPN, CDR2 SVGIG (reference sequence). CDR3 amino acids: CAWSVTSSGETQYF. CDR3 DNA sequence: TGTGCCTGGAGTGTAACTAGCAGTGGGGAGACCCAGTACTTC.

This clone appeared a few times. The chain combines TRBV5-1 with TRBJ2-7; 7 bases are shared with TRBD2. With V trimmed by 4 bases and J by 5 bases, 12 bases remained unmatched. The CDR3 loop spans 15 amino acids. Germline CDR1 reads SGHRS; CDR2 reads YFSETQ. The CDR3 here is CASSPGGILGHEQYF. CDR3 coding DNA: TGCGCCAGCAGCCCCGGGGGGATCCTCGGTCACGAGCAGTACTTC.

The genes are TRBV29-1 and TRBJ1-2; D possibly corresponds to TRBD1 (6 bases). Trimming stripped 5 bases from V and 0 bases from J, with 22 bases between. CDR3 length: 17 residues. Germline V lookup: CDR1 SQVTM, CDR2 ANQGSEA. The CDR3 sequence: CSVPGGANRISNYGYTF. The CDR3 DNA sequence: TGCAGCGTTCCCGGGGGGGCCAACAGGATCTCTAACTATGGCTACACCTTC.

The rearrangement links TRBV7-9 to TRBJ1-4; 9 positions match TRBD1. The CDR3 is made up of 16 amino acids. V trimming: 5 bases; J trimming: 7 bases; junction bases outside the gene matches: 11. Per the germline V gene, CDR1 is SEHNR and CDR2 is FQNEAQ (reference sequence). CDR3 protein: CASSPKWTGVTEKLFF. CDR3 sequence (DNA): TGTGCCAGCAGCCCGAAGTGGACAGGGGTCACTGAAAAACTGTTTTTT. The variable domain in full, with the rest retrieved from reference TRBV7-9 and TRBJ1-4, is DTGVSQNPRHKITKRGQNVTFRCDPISEHNRLYWYRQTLGQGPEFLTYFQNEAQLEKSRLLSDRFSAERPKGSFSTLEIQRTEQGDSAMYLCASSPKWTGVTEKLFFGSGTQLSVL.